The 4 T cell receptor beta chains reported below all come from one sample, sequenced in a study of blood T cells in healthy people across ages. Primers used in a second PCR of about 7 to 12 cycles were a sample-barcoded 5' primer and a J-beta primer mix. TCRdb re-derived calls from the 5' RACE reads in MiXCR, one entry per CDR3 protein. This table has 870,000 or so distinct CDR3 sequences, 29% appearing once. Sequenced input: blood. Receptors were obtained from a woman older than 75 in good health.

Concerning this clonotype itself: A much bigger clone sits one base away, suggesting this may be a read error. This sequence joins TRBV6-2 or TRBV6-3 and TRBJ2-5; D is possibly TRBD1 (5 bases). V was cut by 0 bases and J by 11 bases, with 19 bases left in between. The CDR3 contains 15 residues. CDR1 and CDR2 (germline): MNHEY, SVGEGT. CDR3 residues: CASSYSSRGGNEQYF. DNA for the CDR3: TGTGCCAGCAGTTACTCGTCAAGGGGTGGAAATGAGCAGTACTTC.

This clonotype was observed a handful of times. V usage is TRBV3-1 and J usage is TRBJ1-6, with D maybe TRBD1 (5 bases). V shed 7 bases and J shed 7 bases, with 14 bases lying between them. This CDR3 is 14 amino acids long. The V gene's germline CDR1 is LGHDT and CDR2 YNNKEL (reference sequence). The CDR3 DNA reads TGTGCCAGCACCCGAAGAGAGGGGAATTCACCCCTCCACTTT. Its protein is CASTRREGNSPLHF.

This clonotype was observed at least ten times. The chain has TRBV29-1 and TRBJ2-1; the match to TRBD2 covers 9 bases. Germline V gene lookup returns CDR1 SQVTM and CDR2 ANQGSEA. V dropped 5 bases and J dropped 0; count of bases not matched to a gene: 8. The CDR3 is made up of 16 amino acids. The chain's CDR3 is CSVTVAGALSYNEQFF. Here the CDR3 DNA reads TGCAGCGTTACGGTAGCGGGGGCCCTCTCCTACAATGAGCAGTTCTTC.

This clonotype was seen at least ten times. V gene TRBV6-6 combines with J gene TRBJ2-1; D could derive from TRBD1 or TRBD2 (6 bases each). Trimming cost V 4 bases and J 9 bases, with 16 bases left between them. This CDR3 has 14 amino acids. Germline CDR1 and CDR2: MNHNY and SVGAGI (reference sequence). The CDR3 loop is CASSLLSGAGEQFF. The DNA of the CDR3 is TGTGCCAGCAGTTTATTGTCGGGGGCGGGTGAGCAGTTCTTC.